A selection of T cell receptor beta chains follows, all from one sample in a study of T cell responses to AZD1222 COVID-19 vaccine. Assay: immunoSEQ multiplex PCR; the TCRdb copy retains only in-frame clones and omits some. Of over 120,000 clones in the sample, over 80% were seen once. Source: peripheral blood, taken 28 days after the second AZD1222 dose. The receptors here all came from an adult who received the AZD1222 COVID-19 vaccine. The CDR3 runs from the conserved cysteine through the conserved F or W.

cdr3_length v_call cdr3_aa
12 TRBV13 CASSNSPDTQYF
12 TRBV1 CTSSPLEGEAFF
15 TRBV5-1 CASSAGQPGGTEAFF
14 TRBV7-2 CASSLVGGSGELFF
14 TRBV9 CASSETGNTGELFF
15 TRBV28 CASSRGRMSSYEQYF
15 TRBV27 CASTRQGGASNGYTF
19 TRBV28 CASSLWLRGPGQKTYEQYF
14 TRBV6-5 CASSHRDRGLEQYF
13 TRBV12-3/TRBV12-4 CASRLTSGNTIYF
17 TRBV28 CASSSLWDPKGNQPQHF
14 TRBV6-2/TRBV6-3 CASSYSTGLGGYTF
13 TRBV29-1 CSVFSPLVYGYTF
15 TRBV24-1 CATSDSLKTYNEQFF
12 TRBV28 CATRQGAIPLHF
16 TRBV4-3 CASSQEWLAGYNEQFF
14 TRBV27 CASKVRDRNYGYTF
14 TRBV19 CASSIGPANTEAFF
14 TRBV7-8 CASSQGTGPETQYF
15 TRBV11-3 CASSPRAVGDQPQHF
11 TRBV28 CASSLYYGYTF
15 TRBV5-1 CASSPGTSGKDEQFF
14 TRBV28 CASSSQGYIQPQHF
11 TRBV28 CASSLGVEQYF
14 TRBV5-1 CASSLVAGGGEQFF
17 TRBV4-1 CASSPSGTGSGANVLTF
16 TRBV7-2 CASSLVAGAVNQPQHF
13 TRBV6-1 CASSEDERNIQYF
14 TRBV3-1/TRBV3-2 CASSRQTSQYEQYF
14 TRBV9 CASSVGTGGGEQFF